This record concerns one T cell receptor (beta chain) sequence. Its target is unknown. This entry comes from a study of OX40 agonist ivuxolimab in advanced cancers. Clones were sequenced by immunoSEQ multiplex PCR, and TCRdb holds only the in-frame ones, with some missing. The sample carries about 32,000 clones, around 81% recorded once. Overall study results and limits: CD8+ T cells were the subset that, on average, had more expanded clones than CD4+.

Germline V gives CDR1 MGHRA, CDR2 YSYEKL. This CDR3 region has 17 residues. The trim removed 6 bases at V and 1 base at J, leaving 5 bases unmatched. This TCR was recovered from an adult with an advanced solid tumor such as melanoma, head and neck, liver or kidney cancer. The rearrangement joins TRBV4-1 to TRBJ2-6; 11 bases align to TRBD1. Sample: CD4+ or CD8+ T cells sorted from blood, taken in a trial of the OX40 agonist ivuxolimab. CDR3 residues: CASRKGQGVSGANVLTF. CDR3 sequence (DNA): TGCGCCAGCAGGAAGGGACAGGGGGTATCTGGGGCCAACGTCCTGACTTTC.